A selection of T cell receptor beta chains follows, all from one sample in a study of cytomegalovirus exposure and HLA in healthy donors. Profiled with immunoSEQ multiplex PCR; TCRdb holds only in-frame clones, not every one. This sample yields some 120,000 clones, of which around three quarters are seen a single time; roughly 13% belongs to the top ten. Sequencing used PBMCs. The receptors were sampled from a woman aged 35 to 49 in good health and CMV-seropositive. The CDR3 runs from the conserved cysteine through the conserved F or W. The D gene is left open where the match is weak. Clone sizes are given selectively: once, few, many, or a class where the clone is expanded.

cdr3_nt cdr3_aa j_call clone_size v_call d_call
TGTGCCAGCAGTCCACAGGGGTCCAAGAACACTGAAGCTTTCTTT CASSPQGSKNTEAFF TRBJ1-1 . TRBV28 TRBD1
TGTGCCAGCAGTTGGGGACAGAACACTGAAGCTTTCTTT CASSWGQNTEAFF TRBJ1-1 . TRBV2 .
TGTGCCAGCAGCTTTAGCGGGAGGAGCTCCTACGAGCAGTACTTC CASSFSGRSSYEQYF TRBJ2-7 . TRBV13 TRBD2
TGTGCCAGCAGTTTAAGACAGTTGAACACTGAAGCTTTCTTT CASSLRQLNTEAFF TRBJ1-1 . TRBV28 .
TGTGCCAGCACCATGGACAGGGGGAGGAACGAGCAGTACTTC CASTMDRGRNEQYF TRBJ2-7 . TRBV11-2 TRBD1
TGTGCCAGTAGTATAAACAGCCGAACAACTGAAGCTTTCTTT CASSINSRTTEAFF TRBJ1-1 . TRBV19 .
TGTGCCTGGAGTGGCGATCCGGGAGCAATCAACAATGAGCAGTTCTTC CAWSGDPGAINNEQFF TRBJ2-1 . TRBV30 .
TGCAGTGCTAGGGAGGGGTATGGCTACACCTTC CSAREGYGYTF TRBJ1-2 . TRBV20-1 .
TGTGCCAGCAGCTCTTACGGGGCGGGAGTGGAAGAGACCCAGTACTTC CASSSYGAGVEETQYF TRBJ2-5 . TRBV5-4 TRBD2
TGTGCCAGCAGCTTGTCCACAATTCCCTACGAGCAGTACTTC CASSLSTIPYEQYF TRBJ2-7 . TRBV5-6 .
TGTGCCAGCAGCTTATATGGGGGAGCGGGAGAGCAGTACTTC CASSLYGGAGEQYF TRBJ2-7 . TRBV7-3 TRBD2
TGTGCCAGCAGCGTTGGCAGGGAAGGAACTAATGAAAAACTGTTTTTT CASSVGREGTNEKLFF TRBJ1-4 few TRBV9 .
TGTGCCAGCAGCGGGACAGGGACTTGGGAGACCCAGTACTTC CASSGTGTWETQYF TRBJ2-5 . TRBV6-1 TRBD1
TGTGCCAGCAGCACGGGACTAGCGGGAGTTGCAGATACGCAGTATTTT CASSTGLAGVADTQYF TRBJ2-3 . TRBV11-3 TRBD2
TGTGCCAGCAGCCCGACAGGGTCCTATGGCTACACCTTC CASSPTGSYGYTF TRBJ1-2 . TRBV28 TRBD1
TGTGCCAGTAGTATGGGACAGGGAGAAAACCAGCCCCAGCATTTT CASSMGQGENQPQHF TRBJ1-5 . TRBV19 TRBD1
TGTGCCAGCAGCCGGACTAGCGCCCCTTCCTCTGGGGCCAACGTCCTGACTTTC CASSRTSAPSSGANVLTF TRBJ2-6 . TRBV7-2 TRBD2
TGTGCCAGCAGTTCTGTGACTCGATCCTACGAGCAGTACTTC CASSSVTRSYEQYF TRBJ2-7 . TRBV28 .
TGTGCCAGTAGTACAGGGGGAGAGACCCAGTACTTC CASSTGGETQYF TRBJ2-5 few TRBV19 TRBD1
TGTGCCAGTAGTCCGGGGGGAGGAGTTGGTTTGAATGAGCAGTTCTTC CASSPGGGVGLNEQFF TRBJ2-1 . TRBV19 TRBD2
TGTGCCAGCAGTGAAGAGGACAGGGGTTGGGAGACCCAGTACTTC CASSEEDRGWETQYF TRBJ2-5 . TRBV6-1 TRBD1
TGCGCCAGCAGCTTGGAAGCGGGAGGAGGGGGAGAGACCCAGTACTTC CASSLEAGGGGETQYF TRBJ2-5 . TRBV5-1 TRBD2
TGTGCCAGCAGACAGCGGGAGTCCTACAATGAGCAGTTCTTC CASRQRESYNEQFF TRBJ2-1 . TRBV6-5 TRBD2
TGTGCCAGCAGTGTCGGACAGTCCTACGAGCAGTACTTC CASSVGQSYEQYF TRBJ2-7 . TRBV6-5 .
TGTGCCAGCAGTGAAGTAGGCGGGAGGGGAGATACGCAGTATTTT CASSEVGGRGDTQYF TRBJ2-3 . TRBV2 TRBD2
TGTGCCAGTGGCAGGGAGGTGAATCAGCCCCAGCATTTT CASGREVNQPQHF TRBJ1-5 . TRBV19 .
TGTGCCAGCAGCTCAATGGGACAGATTAACTATGGCTACACCTTC CASSSMGQINYGYTF TRBJ1-2 few TRBV7-4 TRBD1
TGTGCCAGCTCACCAAGACTAGCGGTCCTCGTAGAGACCCAGTACTTC CASSPRLAVLVETQYF TRBJ2-5 few TRBV18 TRBD2
TGTGCCAGCAGCTACCGAGGGGGGACAGGTGAAGCTTTCTTT CASSYRGGTGEAFF TRBJ1-1 few TRBV11-1 TRBD1
TGTGCCAGTAAGGGTAGAGGACAGTCGAACACTGAAGCTTTCTTT CASKGRGQSNTEAFF TRBJ1-1 . TRBV19 .
TGTGCCAGTAGTCACGGGGTGGATGGCTACACCTTC CASSHGVDGYTF TRBJ1-2 . TRBV19 .
TGTGCCATCAGGGCGGGGACAGGGGACAATGAGCAGTTCTTC CAIRAGTGDNEQFF TRBJ2-1 . TRBV10-3 TRBD1
TGTGCCAGCAGTTTAACAGGGGTCTACAATGAGCAGTTCTTC CASSLTGVYNEQFF TRBJ2-1 . TRBV27 TRBD1
TGTGCCAGCAGCCCGCCAACAGGGGGCTTAGCCAAAAACATTCAGTACTTC CASSPPTGGLAKNIQYF TRBJ2-4 . TRBV7-9 TRBD1
TGTGCCAGCAGCCGACTAGCGGGGACAGATACGCAGTATTTT CASSRLAGTDTQYF TRBJ2-3 . TRBV7-2 TRBD2
TGTGCCAGCAGTTTAACTCTCCCGAACACTGAAGCTTTCTTT CASSLTLPNTEAFF TRBJ1-1 . TRBV28 .
TGTGCCAGCAGCTGGGACAGGGGCTCCTACGAGCAGTACTTC CASSWDRGSYEQYF TRBJ2-7 many TRBV5-6 TRBD1
TGTGCCAGCAGGGGGTACACAGATACGCAGTATTTT CASRGYTDTQYF TRBJ2-3 . TRBV19 TRBD1
TGTGCCAGCAGCAAAGCGCTTTGGAGCACTCGGTGCGAGCAGTACTTC CASSKALWSTRCEQYF TRBJ2-7 . TRBV21-1 .
TGTGCCAGCAGTTCCTCGACAGGGGGCAGGACCCAGTACTTC CASSSSTGGRTQYF TRBJ2-5 . TRBV27 TRBD1
TGTGCCACCAGCAGTAGCGGCAATGAGCAGTTCTTC CATSSSGNEQFF TRBJ2-1 . TRBV15 .
TGTGCCAGCAGCGTCGGACTAGCGGGAGGGCCGCCGATCACAGATACGCAGTATTTT CASSVGLAGGPPITDTQYF TRBJ2-3 . TRBV2 TRBD2